These 5 T cell receptor beta chains were all obtained from the same sample, sequenced in a study of shared clonotypes between healthy human individuals. The method was immunoSEQ multiplex PCR; TCRdb's version includes in-frame clones alone and lacks a portion of them. The sample carries 300,000 to 400,000 clones, 80% to 90% recorded once. Sequencing was carried out using memory CD8+ T cells sorted from blood. Specified subset: CD45RO+ cells pooled with CCR7-negative TemRA cells. The receptors come from a man aged 18-30 years in good health.

V gene TRBV5-4 combines with J gene TRBJ2-5; 10 bases are a match to TRBD1. The CDR3 spans 15 residues. Losses at the gene ends were 0 bases for V and 3 bases for J; bases not matched to a gene: 2. CDR1 and CDR2 from the germline V gene are SGHNT and YYREEE (reference sequence). CDR3 sequence reads: CASSLVGTGEETQYF. The CDR3 coding sequence is TGTGCCAGCAGCTTGGTGGGGACAGGGGAAGAGACCCAGTACTTC. The full variable domain, rest sourced from reference TRBV5-4 and TRBJ2-5, is ETGVTQSPTHLIKTRGQQVTLRCSSQSGHNTVSWYQQALGQGPQFIFQYYREEENGRGNFPPRFSGLQFPNYSSELNVNALELDDSALYLCASSLVGTGEETQYFGPGTRLLVL.

The chain is built from TRBV5-4 and TRBJ1-2, with D perhaps matching TRBD1 (5 bases). Per germline, CDR1 SGHNT and CDR2 YYREEE (reference sequence). Trimming stripped 2 bases from V and 8 bases from J, with 19 bases between. This CDR3 contains 15 residues. The CDR3 DNA sequence: TGTGCCAGCAGCTTCGGGGACCGGGGGGTTCCAGGCTACACCTTC. Encoded protein: CASSFGDRGVPGYTF.

This chain connects TRBV7-9 to TRBJ1-5; weak D call: TRBD1 (5 bases). V gave up 4 bases and J gave up 3 bases, with 7 bases separating them. From germline, CDR1 is SEHNR and CDR2 FQNEAQ (reference sequence). The CDR3 has 13 residues. The CDR3 here is CASSSDNNQPQHF. The DNA for the CDR3 is TGTGCCAGCAGCTCGGACAACAATCAGCCCCAGCATTTT.

The chain couples TRBV7-2 to TRBJ1-1; tentative D call: TRBD1 (5 bases). Germline values: CDR1 SGHTA, CDR2 FQGNSA. Trimming left V 4 bases short and J 5 bases short, with 14 bases between. The CDR3 consists of 14 residues. CDR3 bases: TGTGCCAGCAGCTGGGACCCTTGGGGGACTGAAGCTTTCTTT. Translation gives CASSWDPWGTEAFF.

Comment on this clone: This likely traces to a read error, being one base from a far larger clone. The same CDR3 is also encoded by other DNA sequences in this sample. This chain joins TRBV28 and TRBJ2-1; TRBD2 aligns across 11 bases. Germline-derived CDR1 and CDR2 are MDHEN and SYDVKM. The V segment lost 6 bases and the J segment 13 bases; nucleotides outside the gene matches: 11. This CDR3 has 14 residues. This chain's CDR3 is CASSTGTSGRIQFF. The DNA for the CDR3 is TGTGCCAGCAGCACCGGAACTAGCGGGAGAATACAGTTCTTC.